The 16 T cell receptor beta chains below all came from one sample that was sequenced in a study of blood T cell repertoires in COVID-19. Method: immunoSEQ multiplex PCR; TCRdb's copy keeps in-frame clones and lacks some. The repertoire holds approximately 290,000 clones, with 70% to 90% as singletons. The sequenced sample was PBMCs or T cells enriched from blood (not recorded which). The receptors originated from a woman aged 25 to 45 who had recovered from COVID-19.

The chain is built from TRBV28 and TRBJ1-6; 7 nucleotides align to TRBD1. Germline values: CDR1 MDHEN, CDR2 SYDVKM. This CDR3 is built from 15 residues. With 3 bases clipped from V and 7 bases from J, the junction kept 6 bases outside the gene matches. The CDR3 loop is CASSFLDRENSPLHF. The CDR3 bases are TGTGCCAGCAGTTTCTTAGACAGGGAAAATTCACCCCTCCACTTT. The full variable domain, completed using reference TRBV28 and TRBJ1-6, is DVKVTQSSRYLVKRTGEKVFLECVQDMDHENMFWYRQDPGLGLRLIYFSYDVKMKEKGDIPEGYSVSREKKERFSLILESASTNQTSMYLCASSFLDRENSPLHFGNGTRLTVT.

The chain carries TRBV9 and TRBJ2-7; D remains ambiguous. V gave up 0 bases and J gave up 7 bases, with 14 bases separating them. CDR1 is SGDLS and CDR2 is YYNGEE in the germline V gene. This CDR3 spans 14 amino acids. CDR3 region: CASSVDALSGEQYF. Here the CDR3 DNA reads TGTGCCAGCAGCGTAGATGCCCTCAGTGGTGAGCAGTACTTC.

The chain combines TRBV5-6 with TRBJ2-2, with TRBD2 as a possible D gene (6 bases). Germline CDR1 SGHDT, CDR2 YYEEEE. The CDR3 has 18 residues. The V end was cut by 1 base, the J end by 1 base, with 17 bases between. The CDR3 DNA reads as TGTGCCAGCAGCTTGCCCCGGCCTTGGCGGGGGAACACCGGGGAGCTGTTTTTT. Translation gives CASSLPRPWRGNTGELFF.

The genes are TRBV19 and TRBJ2-1; the D gene is possibly TRBD2 (6 bases). The CDR3 contains 15 residues. Germline values: CDR1 LNHDA, CDR2 SQIVND (reference sequence). Deletions cut 2 bases from V and 5 bases from J, with 13 bases between. The CDR3 DNA follows: TGTGCCAGTAGTATAATGAGCGGGCCTAACAATGAGCAGTTCTTC. It yields the protein CASSIMSGPNNEQFF.

The chain links TRBV28 to TRBJ2-3, with 8 positions matching TRBD1. V lost 5 bases, J lost 7 bases, and 11 bases stayed unmatched. The CDR3 totals 15 residues. CDR1 is MDHEN, CDR2 SYDVKM, per germline. The CDR3 region is CASSDRGKGVYTQYF. The CDR3 DNA follows: TGTGCCAGCAGTGACAGGGGCAAAGGTGTTTATACGCAGTATTTT.

This clone was recorded once. V and J are TRBV7-9 and TRBJ2-2, with 9 positions matching TRBD1. Germline lookup yields CDR1 SEHNR and CDR2 FQNEAQ (reference sequence). V lost 1 base and J lost 0; bases outside the gene matches: 6. The CDR3 extends over 18 amino acids. CDR3 sequence reads: CASSLGAGQGPNTGELFF. Written as DNA, the CDR3 is TGTGCCAGCAGCTTAGGAGCCGGACAGGGGCCGAACACCGGGGAGCTGTTTTTT. The full variable domain, with the rest looked up from reference TRBV7-9 and TRBJ2-2, is DTGVSQNPRHKITKRGQNVTFRCDPISEHNRLYWYRQTLGQGPEFLTYFQNEAQLEKSRLLSDRFSAERPKGSFSTLEIQRTEQGDSAMYLCASSLGAGQGPNTGELFFGEGSRLTVL.

V usage is TRBV29-1 and J usage is TRBJ1-2; 11 nucleotides agree with TRBD1. V gave up 4 bases and J gave up 2 bases; unmatched junction bases: 12. The germline gives CDR1 SQVTM, CDR2 ANQGSEA. The CDR3 contains 17 residues. CDR3 in DNA: TGCAGCGTTGGTCCTGAGGACAGGGGGCCGAGGAACTATGGCTACACCTTC. It encodes CSVGPEDRGPRNYGYTF. Variable domain in full (rest from reference TRBV29-1 and TRBJ1-2): SAVISQKPSRDICQRGTSLTIQCQVDSQVTMMFWYRQQPGQSLTLIATANQGSEATYESGFVIDKFPISRPNLTFSTLTVSNMSPEDSSIYLCSVGPEDRGPRNYGYTFGSGTRLTVV.

V gene TRBV5-8 combines with J gene TRBJ1-6; D may be TRBD1 (6 bases). The CDR3 has 14 amino acids. V shed 8 bases and J shed 7 bases, with 16 bases lying between them. The germline V gene encodes CDR1 SGHTS and CDR2 YDEGEE. The CDR3 protein is CARKTDRPNSPLHF. As DNA, the CDR3 is TGTGCCAGGAAAACCGACAGGCCGAATTCACCCCTCCACTTT.

This chain joins TRBV5-8 and TRBJ1-5, with a weak D call TRBD1 (6 bases). The germline V and J ends were trimmed by 0 bases and 0 bases, with 13 bases remaining between them. Per germline, CDR1 SGHTS and CDR2 YDEGEE. The CDR3 has 17 amino acids. CDR3 DNA: TGTGCCAGCAGCTTGGCTGGGGGCAGCCATAGCAATCAGCCCCAGCATTTT. The encoded protein is CASSLAGGSHSNQPQHF.

The CDR3 bases are TGTGCCACGGGGAGCCGGCAGGTGGATACGCAGTATTTT. The encoded protein is CATGSRQVDTQYF. The chain joins TRBV15 to TRBJ2-3, with D possibly matching TRBD2 (5 bases). CDR1 LNHNV and CDR2 YYDKDF come from the germline V gene (reference sequence). V was cut by 9 bases and J by 6 bases, with 16 bases left in between. The CDR3 is 13 residues long.

The sample holds one count of this clone. V usage is TRBV7-6 and J usage is TRBJ1-1; D remains unclear. Trimming cost V 0 bases and J 10 bases, with 21 bases left between them. In germline, CDR1 is SGHVS, CDR2 FNYEAQ. The CDR3 is 16 amino acids. CDR3 bases: TGTGCCAGCAGCTTAGCGGGCGGGCAGGCTGCTGTCGGAGCTTTCTTT. This sequence encodes CASSLAGGQAAVGAFF. Variable domain in full (rest from reference TRBV7-6 and TRBJ1-1): GAGVSQSPRYKVTKRGQDVALRCDPISGHVSLYWYRQALGQGPEFLTYFNYEAQQDKSGLPNDRFSAERPEGSISTLTIQRTEQRDSAMYRCASSLAGGQAAVGAFFGQGTRLTVV.

The chain couples TRBV7-2 to TRBJ2-1; TRBD1 is a possible D gene (5 bases). This CDR3 region has 13 residues. V dropped 5 bases and J dropped 3 bases, with 8 bases sitting between them. The germline V gene has CDR1 SGHTA and CDR2 FQGNSA. The CDR3 nucleotides read TGTGCCAGCAGCCCCAGGGTCTACAATGAGCAGTTCTTC. This codes for CASSPRVYNEQFF. Variable domain in full (rest from reference TRBV7-2 and TRBJ2-1): GAGVSQSPSNKVTEKGKDVELRCDPISGHTALYWYRQSLGQGLEFLIYFQGNSAPDKSGLPSDRFSAERTGGSVSTLTIQRTQQEDSAVYLCASSPRVYNEQFFGPGTRLTVL.

V is TRBV28 and J is TRBJ2-7, with 8 bases matching TRBD1. The V segment lost 2 bases and the J segment 9 bases; nucleotides outside the gene matches: 15. Germline V lookup: CDR1 MDHEN, CDR2 SYDVKM. The CDR3 is made up of 16 amino acids. The chain's CDR3 is CASSLTRGAGGVGQYF. The CDR3 nucleotides are TGTGCCAGCAGTTTAACGAGAGGGGCAGGGGGCGTCGGGCAGTACTTC. Based on the CDR3 plus reference TRBV28 and TRBJ2-7, the full variable domain is DVKVTQSSRYLVKRTGEKVFLECVQDMDHENMFWYRQDPGLGLRLIYFSYDVKMKEKGDIPEGYSVSREKKERFSLILESASTNQTSMYLCASSLTRGAGGVGQYFGPGTRLTVT.

The rearrangement uses TRBV12-5 and TRBJ2-7; 7 bases align to TRBD2. Per germline, CDR1 LGHNT and CDR2 FRNRAP. V lost 0 bases, J lost 7 bases, and 6 bases stayed unmatched. The CDR3 length is 14 residues. CDR3 protein: CASGLVPTGGEQYF. In DNA, the CDR3 is TGTGCTAGTGGTTTGGTACCCACCGGGGGGGAGCAGTACTTC.

This clone was recorded once. This rearrangement joins TRBV11-2 to TRBJ2-7; 8 bases are a match to TRBD2. The CDR3 sequence is 18 residues long. Germline loops: CDR1 SGHAT, CDR2 FQNNGV. V was pared by 4 bases and J by 3 bases, with 17 bases of the junction left unmatched. CDR3 in DNA: TGTGCCAGCAGCTCACGGGGACTACTAGCGGCTAGGGACTACGAGCAGTACTTC. Translated: CASSSRGLLAARDYEQYF.

This clone was picked up one time. This sequence joins TRBV7-2 and TRBJ1-5, with D maybe TRBD1 (5 bases). V dropped 1 base and J dropped 0 bases, with 13 bases sitting between them. The CDR3 spans 17 residues. Germline V CDR1 and CDR2: SGHTA, FQGNSA. The CDR3 reads CASSLGGGANSNQPQHF. The CDR3, as DNA: TGTGCCAGCAGCTTAGGGGGTGGGGCAAATAGCAATCAGCCCCAGCATTTT.